This TCR beta chain was sequenced during a study of blood T cell repertoires in COVID-19. For the study at large: COVID-19 samples, acute and convalescent, were from the United States, Italy and Spain. Sources were T cells, B-cell-depleted T cells, or PBMCs; the material itself was cDNA or gDNA.

Losses at the gene ends were 4 bases for V and 5 bases for J; bases not matched to a gene: 6. This CDR3 has 15 amino acids. CDR1 is SGHKS, CDR2 YYEKEE, per germline (reference sequence). Authors' processing steps: Nucleated cell counts were estimated from reference gene primer amplification. TCRdb keeps only in-frame clones here, not all; method: immunoSEQ multiplex PCR. Clone size and the V and J calls come from that table; the DNA yielded D and trimming. The sample has roughly 24,000 clones, 70% to 90% seen once. It was during active infection that Seattle patients were enrolled and then longitudinally followed. This clone was detected once.

This clonotype originated in a man aged 70 or older with COVID-19, enrolled during active disease. Sequencing input: peripheral blood. The V gene is TRBV5-5, the J gene TRBJ1-4, with TRBD1 matching over 9 bases. The CDR3 reads CASSNPGQGNEKLFF. CDR3 sequence (DNA): TGTGCCAGCAGCAACCCGGGACAGGGAAATGAAAAACTGTTTTTT.